These T cell receptor beta chains were read from a single sample in a study of vaccination effects on CD4 cells after COVID-19. Sequencing used immunoSEQ multiplex PCR; TCRdb keeps in-frame clones, though not all of them. The table lists around 50,000 clones, around 63% of them singletons, with 4.5% to 6% in the top ten. These receptors lack a known antigen. This specimen consisted of CD4+ T cells from PBMCs cultured without peptide, obtained before COVID-19 vaccination. These receptors all stem from a human donor who received a COVID-19 vaccine. CDR3s include the opening cysteine and the closing phenylalanine or tryptophan.

j_gene: TRBJ2-1
v_gene: TRBV18
CDR3aa: CASSPRLAGALSYNEQFF

j_gene: TRBJ1-2
v_gene: TRBV7-8
CDR3aa: CASSSRDGYGYTF

j_gene: TRBJ1-4
v_gene: TRBV7-9
CDR3aa: CASSPLATNEKLFF

j_gene: TRBJ1-4
v_gene: TRBV9
CDR3aa: CASSVGVGKLFF

j_gene: TRBJ1-4
v_gene: TRBV5-1
CDR3aa: CASSWGQRATNEKLFF

j_gene: TRBJ1-3
v_gene: TRBV2
CDR3aa: CASRGVRGGSAIYF

j_gene: TRBJ1-6
v_gene: TRBV6-5
CDR3aa: CASIPGTGGSPLHF

j_gene: TRBJ2-2
v_gene: TRBV4-2
CDR3aa: CASSQAVGGDTGELFF

j_gene: TRBJ2-5
v_gene: TRBV5-1
CDR3aa: CASSLEGLGETQYF

j_gene: TRBJ1-2
v_gene: TRBV2
CDR3aa: CASSPTGFNYGYTF

j_gene: TRBJ2-1
v_gene: TRBV6-4
CDR3aa: CASSDSGAGGTNEQFF

j_gene: TRBJ1-1
v_gene: TRBV6-6
CDR3aa: CASSYPNTEAFF

j_gene: TRBJ2-3
v_gene: TRBV11-2
CDR3aa: CASSLGATDTQYF

j_gene: TRBJ1-2
v_gene: TRBV5-6
CDR3aa: CASSLEGGYGYTF

j_gene: TRBJ1-3
v_gene: TRBV3-1/TRBV3-2
CDR3aa: CASSPGLGEGNTIYF

j_gene: TRBJ2-2
v_gene: TRBV6-1
CDR3aa: CASSEWGDTGELFF

j_gene: TRBJ1-3
v_gene: TRBV5-5
CDR3aa: CASSWEQGRAGNTIYF

j_gene: TRBJ1-1
v_gene: TRBV3-1/TRBV3-2
CDR3aa: CASRQEMNTEAFF

j_gene: TRBJ1-3
v_gene: TRBV9
CDR3aa: CASSAGDRGNTIYF

j_gene: TRBJ1-2
v_gene: TRBV4-1
CDR3aa: CASSPRGKDLYGYTF

j_gene: TRBJ1-3
v_gene: TRBV12-5
CDR3aa: CASGNAGFGNTIYF

j_gene: TRBJ1-4
v_gene: TRBV10-3
CDR3aa: CAISESSGTNEKLFF

j_gene: TRBJ1-1
v_gene: TRBV4-1
CDR3aa: CASSQDGGTGTRNTEAFF

j_gene: TRBJ2-3
v_gene: TRBV5-1
CDR3aa: CASSWGTGTSTDTQYF

j_gene: TRBJ2-7
v_gene: TRBV4-3
CDR3aa: CASSQDSWGRYEQYF

j_gene: TRBJ2-6
v_gene: TRBV19
CDR3aa: CASTSRPQGTSGANVLTF

j_gene: TRBJ2-7
v_gene: TRBV11-2
CDR3aa: CASSFSPSSYEQYF

j_gene: TRBJ2-1
v_gene: TRBV7-2
CDR3aa: CASSLERNEQFF

j_gene: TRBJ2-1
v_gene: TRBV15
CDR3aa: CATSRAGVGTGEQFF

j_gene: TRBJ1-6
v_gene: TRBV7-8
CDR3aa: CASSLAGRVWDNSPLHF

j_gene: TRBJ1-2
v_gene: TRBV19
CDR3aa: CASRGDKVYGYTF

j_gene: TRBJ2-1
v_gene: TRBV28
CDR3aa: CASSFQRSSYNEQFF

j_gene: TRBJ1-1
v_gene: TRBV15
CDR3aa: CATSRDTTEAFF

j_gene: TRBJ2-7
v_gene: TRBV7-3
CDR3aa: CASSPPRDSPRGEQYF

j_gene: TRBJ2-1
v_gene: TRBV7-2
CDR3aa: CASRGFLVNEQFF

j_gene: TRBJ1-1
v_gene: TRBV19
CDR3aa: CASSITGTFMNTEAFF

j_gene: TRBJ1-2
v_gene: TRBV28
CDR3aa: CASSFDLNYGYTF

j_gene: TRBJ1-4
v_gene: TRBV3-1/TRBV3-2
CDR3aa: CASSTGGVANEKLFF

j_gene: TRBJ2-7
v_gene: TRBV4-1
CDR3aa: CASSQGQGGTYEQYF

j_gene: TRBJ1-1
v_gene: TRBV13
CDR3aa: CASSSLSGENTEAFF

j_gene: TRBJ2-5
v_gene: TRBV12-5
CDR3aa: CASASFIRGRETQYF

j_gene: TRBJ1-6
v_gene: TRBV5-4
CDR3aa: CASSFRTFRSPLHF

j_gene: TRBJ2-5
v_gene: TRBV5-4
CDR3aa: CAGGSEETQYF

j_gene: TRBJ2-1
v_gene: TRBV7-9
CDR3aa: CASSWGIAGGYNEQFF

j_gene: TRBJ2-7
v_gene: TRBV29-1
CDR3aa: CSVAKEYDSYEQYF

j_gene: TRBJ2-5
v_gene: TRBV24-1
CDR3aa: CATSEAGPGETQYF

j_gene: TRBJ1-4
v_gene: TRBV9
CDR3aa: CASSARGQGEKLFF

j_gene: TRBJ2-2
v_gene: TRBV5-1
CDR3aa: CASSPRQTTGELFF

j_gene: TRBJ2-1
v_gene: TRBV5-5
CDR3aa: CASSLSPAGGVEFF

j_gene: TRBJ2-7
v_gene: TRBV5-6
CDR3aa: CASSRQGAGYEQYF

j_gene: TRBJ2-3
v_gene: TRBV9
CDR3aa: CASSAPRGGSTDTQYF

j_gene: TRBJ2-1
v_gene: TRBV5-5
CDR3aa: CASSPHVQNEQFF

j_gene: TRBJ1-5
v_gene: TRBV7-2
CDR3aa: CASSPGGASNQPQHF

j_gene: TRBJ2-2
v_gene: TRBV9
CDR3aa: CASSVVAGATGGELFF

j_gene: TRBJ1-6
v_gene: TRBV2
CDR3aa: CASNSDGGDSPLHF